This record concerns one T cell receptor beta chain sequence. Its antigen is unidentified. A read error is possible here, since a much larger clone lies one base away. The template, 500 ng total RNA, yielded TCR beta cDNA made with a constant-region primer. For TCR beta, libraries were produced by three nested multiplex PCR rounds using slightly modified ARM-PCR. TRBV1-TRBV30 forward and Cbeta reverse primers drove the first two approximately 11-cycle rounds. MiXCR, run by TCRdb on the multiplex PCR reads, gives a single entry per CDR3 protein. The table lists 90,000 to 150,000 distinct CDR3 sequences, 55% to 65% of them singletons, with roughly 9% in the top ten. Germline CDR1 reads MNHEY; CDR2 reads SVGAGI. CDR3 size: 14 residues. The tissue used was unsorted bulk material of roughly 17-33 mg. RNA and DNA were co-extracted from it with the AllPrep DNA/RNA mini kit. The proportion of viable tumor cells exceeded 75% in every tumor sample.

These data are taken from a study of tumor-infiltrating lymphocytes in primary liver carcinoma. General study points: The overlap of tumor-adjacent and tumor-blood pairs was smaller than that of tumor region pairs. It was observed that only about 8-25% of the top clones appeared in every one of the five tumor regions. Blood had a significantly lower top-250-clone fraction than tumors did (p = 0.039).

The sequenced material came from liver tumor tissue from sampling region 1. The subset was: tumor region T1, superior pole. The rearrangement links TRBV6-5 to TRBJ1-1; a weak D match, TRBD1 (6 bases). The sequence was obtained from a woman between 55 and 75 years old with primary liver carcinoma and hepatitis B virus infection. CDR3 region: CGSSYSTGRGEAFF. CDR3 nucleotide sequence: TGTGGCAGCAGTTACTCGACCGGGAGGGGGGAAGCTTTCTTT.